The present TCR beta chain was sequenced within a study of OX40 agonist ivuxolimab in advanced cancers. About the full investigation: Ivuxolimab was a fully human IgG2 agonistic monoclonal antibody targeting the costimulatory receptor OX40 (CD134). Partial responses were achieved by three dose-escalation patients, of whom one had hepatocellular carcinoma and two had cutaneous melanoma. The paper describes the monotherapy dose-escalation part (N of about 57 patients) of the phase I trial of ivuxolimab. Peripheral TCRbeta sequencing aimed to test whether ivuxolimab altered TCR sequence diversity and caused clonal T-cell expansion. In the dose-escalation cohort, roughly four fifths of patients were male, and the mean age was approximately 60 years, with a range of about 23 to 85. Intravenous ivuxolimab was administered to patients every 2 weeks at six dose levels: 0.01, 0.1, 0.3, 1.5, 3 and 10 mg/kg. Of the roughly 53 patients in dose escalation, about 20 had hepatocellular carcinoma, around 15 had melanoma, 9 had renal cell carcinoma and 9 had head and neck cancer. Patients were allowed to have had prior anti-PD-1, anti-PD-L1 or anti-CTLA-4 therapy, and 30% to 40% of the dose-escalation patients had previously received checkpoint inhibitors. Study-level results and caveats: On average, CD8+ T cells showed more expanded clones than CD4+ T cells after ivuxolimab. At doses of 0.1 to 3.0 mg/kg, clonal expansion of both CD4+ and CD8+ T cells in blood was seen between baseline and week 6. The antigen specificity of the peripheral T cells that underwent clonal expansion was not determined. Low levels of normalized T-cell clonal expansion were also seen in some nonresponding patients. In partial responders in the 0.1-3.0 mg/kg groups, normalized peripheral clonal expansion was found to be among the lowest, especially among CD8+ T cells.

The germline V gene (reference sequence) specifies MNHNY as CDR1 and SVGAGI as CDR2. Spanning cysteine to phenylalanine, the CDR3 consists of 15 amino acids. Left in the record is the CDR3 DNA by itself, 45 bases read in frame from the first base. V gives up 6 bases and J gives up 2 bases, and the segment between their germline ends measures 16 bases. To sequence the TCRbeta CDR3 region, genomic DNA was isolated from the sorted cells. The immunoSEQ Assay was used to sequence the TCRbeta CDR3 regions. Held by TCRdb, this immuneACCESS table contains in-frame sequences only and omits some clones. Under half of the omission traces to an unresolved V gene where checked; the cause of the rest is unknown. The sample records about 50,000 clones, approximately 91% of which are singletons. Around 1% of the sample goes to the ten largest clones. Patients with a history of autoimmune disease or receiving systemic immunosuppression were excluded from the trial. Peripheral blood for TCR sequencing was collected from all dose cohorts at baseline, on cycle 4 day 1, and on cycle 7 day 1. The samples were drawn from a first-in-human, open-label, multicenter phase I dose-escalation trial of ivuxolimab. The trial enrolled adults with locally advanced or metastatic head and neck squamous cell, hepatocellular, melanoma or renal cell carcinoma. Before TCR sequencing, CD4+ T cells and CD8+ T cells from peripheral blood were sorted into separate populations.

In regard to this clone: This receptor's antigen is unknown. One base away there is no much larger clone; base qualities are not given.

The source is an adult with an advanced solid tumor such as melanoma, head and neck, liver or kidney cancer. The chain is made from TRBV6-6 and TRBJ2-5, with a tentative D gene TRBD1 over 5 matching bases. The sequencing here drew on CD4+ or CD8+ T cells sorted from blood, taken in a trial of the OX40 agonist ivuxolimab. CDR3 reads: CASSSHQAGQETQYF. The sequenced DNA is TGTGCCAGCAGCTCCCATCAAGCAGGGCAAGAGACCCAGTACTTC.